A single sample gave rise to the 15 T cell receptor beta chains below, sequenced in a study of blood T cell repertoires in COVID-19. TCRdb's table, derived via immunoSEQ multiplex PCR, lists solely in-frame clones and lacks some. The sample includes approximately 170,000 clones, 83% seen only once; the top ten take roughly 4%. The sample was PBMCs or T cells enriched from blood (not recorded which). The receptors were gathered from a woman in her fifties or sixties in a cohort exposed to, infected with or recovered from COVID-19 (not recorded which).

The chain recombines TRBV3-1 (or the pseudogene TRBV3-2) with TRBJ2-1, with TRBD1 matching over 8 bases. The CDR3 has 15 residues. The V gene's germline CDR1 is LGHDT and CDR2 YNNKEL (reference sequence). V gave up 7 bases and J gave up 3 bases; unmatched junction bases: 8. CDR3 protein: CASTPRTGNYNEQFF. The CDR3 DNA sequence: TGTGCCAGCACCCCTCGGACAGGGAACTACAATGAGCAGTTCTTC.

The CDR3 loop is CASSSTGGNTYNEQFF. In DNA form, the CDR3 reads TGCGCCAGCAGCTCCACCGGGGGGAATACCTACAATGAGCAGTTCTTC. The V and J genes are TRBV5-1 and TRBJ2-1; 7 bases are a match to TRBD2. The CDR3 covers 16 residues. Germline lookup yields CDR1 SGHRS and CDR2 YFSETQ. With 3 bases clipped from V and 2 bases from J, the junction kept 8 bases outside the gene matches.

The rearrangement joins TRBV5-4 to TRBJ1-1; D perhaps matches TRBD1 (5 bases). Trimming stripped 0 bases from V and 6 bases from J, with 12 bases between. Germline V gene lookup returns CDR1 SGHNT and CDR2 YYREEE (reference sequence). The CDR3 is 14 residues long. CDR3 in amino acids: CASSLAKGVPEAFF. CDR3 nucleotides: TGTGCCAGCAGCTTGGCGAAAGGGGTACCTGAAGCTTTCTTT.

The J gene is TRBJ2-1, the V gene TRBV24-1; a possible D gene is TRBD1 (5 bases). Trimming took 0 bases from V and 6 from J, leaving 8 bases between them. CDR1 is KGHDR, CDR2 SFDVKD, per germline. This CDR3 has 14 amino acids. The CDR3 nucleotides are TGTGCCACCAGTGATTTGTTGCAGGGCAATGAGCAGTTCTTC. Its protein product is CATSDLLQGNEQFF.

The V gene is TRBV2, the J gene TRBJ2-2; 9 nucleotides align to TRBD2. This CDR3 has 17 residues. V trimming: 5 bases; J trimming: 6 bases; junction bases outside the gene matches: 13. CDR1 SNHLY and CDR2 FYNNEI come from the germline V gene. This chain's CDR3 is CASSPGTSRGRSGELFF. Written as DNA, the CDR3 is TGTGCCAGCAGTCCCGGGACTAGCAGAGGGCGGTCCGGGGAGCTGTTTTTT.

The chain combines TRBV5-6 with TRBJ2-5; TRBD2 matches 8 bases. Germline V gene lookup returns CDR1 SGHDT and CDR2 YYEEEE. With V trimmed by 4 bases and J by 5 bases, 10 bases remained unmatched. The CDR3 consists of 15 residues. The CDR3 spells CASSTRLATSETQYF. CDR3 sequence (DNA): TGTGCCAGCAGCACCAGACTAGCGACTTCCGAGACCCAGTACTTC.

The chain uses TRBV28 and TRBJ2-7; possible D gene TRBD2, 5 bases. In germline, CDR1 is MDHEN, CDR2 SYDVKM. Deletions cut 3 bases from V and 6 bases from J, with 15 bases between. The CDR3 consists of 14 residues. CDR3 amino acids: CASSLAVASSEQYF. The CDR3 nucleotides read TGTGCCAGCAGTTTGGCGGTAGCGTCGTCCGAGCAGTACTTC.

The rearrangement joins TRBV3-1 (or the pseudogene TRBV3-2) to TRBJ2-3, with 8 bases matching TRBD1. V lost 4 bases and J lost 0; bases outside the gene matches: 6. This CDR3 is 16 amino acids long. CDR1 is LGHDT, CDR2 YNNKEL, per germline (reference sequence). The CDR3 loop reads CASSPGGWASTDTQYF. The CDR3 nucleotides are TGTGCCAGCAGCCCAGGGGGCTGGGCTAGCACAGATACGCAGTATTTT.

This clone is deemed medium-sized. The chain is built from TRBV11-3 and TRBJ2-2; a weak D match, TRBD2 (7 bases). This CDR3 has 15 amino acids. V lost 5 bases and J 7 bases, leaving 17 bases between the germline ends. Germline values: CDR1 SGHNT, CDR2 YENEEA. For the CDR3, the DNA is TGTGCCAGCAGCCCTGATTCCGGGGGGCACGGGGAGCTGTTTTTT. It translates to CASSPDSGGHGELFF.

The chain has TRBV3-1 (or the pseudogene TRBV3-2) and TRBJ1-2; 7 bases line up with TRBD1. Losses at the gene ends were 1 base for V and 3 bases for J; bases not matched to a gene: 2. The CDR3 contains 14 residues. Looked up from germline, CDR1 is LGHDT and CDR2 is YNNKEL (reference sequence). CDR3 region: CASSQVTGDYGYTF. In DNA, the CDR3 is TGTGCCAGCAGCCAAGTAACAGGGGACTATGGCTACACCTTC.

J is TRBJ1-1 and V is TRBV5-4; perhaps TRBD1 as D (6 bases). Germline V gives CDR1 SGHNT, CDR2 YYREEE (reference sequence). The ends were cut back, 1 base at V and 5 bases at J, with 18 bases in the middle. The CDR3 covers 16 residues. The CDR3 DNA is TGTGCCAGCAGCTTGTACCAGGGGAGTAAGGAAACTGAAGCTTTCTTT. Its translation: CASSLYQGSKETEAFF.

This rearrangement joins TRBV28 to TRBJ2-7, with D possibly TRBD1 on 6 matching bases. In germline, CDR1 is MDHEN, CDR2 SYDVKM. Trimming shortened V by 6 bases and J by 4 bases, and 16 bases separated the two germline ends. This CDR3 spans 14 amino acids. CDR3: CASRPGTTIYEQYF. CDR3 nucleotide sequence: TGTGCCAGCAGACCCGGGACAACGATTTACGAGCAGTACTTC. Full variable domain (rest looked up from reference TRBV28 and TRBJ2-7): DVKVTQSSRYLVKRTGEKVFLECVQDMDHENMFWYRQDPGLGLRLIYFSYDVKMKEKGDIPEGYSVSREKKERFSLILESASTNQTSMYLCASRPGTTIYEQYFGPGTRLTVT.

V and J are TRBV9 and TRBJ1-4, with D possibly being TRBD1 (6 bases). The CDR3 runs to 15 residues. CDR1 SGDLS and CDR2 YYNGEE come from the germline V gene. V was shortened by 3 bases and J by 12 bases, with 21 bases between the two germline ends. CDR3 nucleotide sequence: TGTGCCAGCAGCGCGATGGACAGCCGAACTGTGGAACTGTTTTTT. Amino acids: CASSAMDSRTVELFF.

The chain links TRBV25-1 to TRBJ1-1, with D maybe TRBD1 (5 bases). V was cut by 2 bases and J by 14 bases, with 15 bases left in between. Germline assignment: CDR1 MGHDK and CDR2 SYGVNS. This CDR3 region has 12 residues. The CDR3 DNA reads TGTGCCAGCAGTGAAGGGGGGTGGGTGCAGTTCTTT. Protein product: CASSEGGWVQFF.

The CDR3 DNA is TGTGCCAGTAGGAGCGGGACGACAGATACGCAGTATTTT. The encoded protein is CASRSGTTDTQYF. This rearrangement joins TRBV19 to TRBJ2-3, with TRBD2 matching over 7 bases. The CDR3 length is 13 residues. J lost 3 bases, V lost 6 bases, and 3 bases had no gene match. Germline V CDR1 and CDR2: LNHDA, SQIVND (reference sequence).